This T cell receptor beta chain is drawn from a study of T cells expressing NK-cell markers. At the level of the study: Within the sequenced cohort of eight donors, seven exhibited HCMV seropositivity and one was seronegative.

TCRdb reprocessed the 5' RACE reads, keeping one entry per CDR3 protein, no DNA. Its clone listing holds 500,000 to 700,000 distinct CDR3 sequences. Germline V gene data show CDR1 as SGHTA and CDR2 as FQGNSA. The CDR3 has 13 residues. The gene calls are TRBV7-2 and TRBJ2-1; the TRBD1 assignment by TCRdb is unverifiable without DNA. Material for sequencing was blood T cells: a sorted CD56 or NKG2C T cell subset, CD4+ or CD8+ T cells, or bulk PBMC T cells (not recorded which). The TCR originated in a young man in good health. CDR3 sequence reads: CASSPPAYNEQFF.